What follows are 17 T cell receptor beta chains derived from one specimen sequenced in a study of human T cells and chemical hapten exposure. Time point noted: pre-sensitization, week 0. Treatment of the sample: therapeutic diphenylcyclopropenone sensitization with weekly scalp DPC. A single record per CDR3 protein comes from TCRdb applying MiXCR to the RACE reads. The sample contains about 53,000 distinct CDR3 sequences, more than 9% of which appear only once. Sequencing used whole blood, obtained in connection with sensitization to the hapten diphenylcyclopropenone (DPC). All receptors derive from a man in his forties with alopecia areata. Some clones in this sample may be carry-over from other donors' samples.

This clonotype was detected a few times. The chain recombines TRBV5-1 with TRBJ1-2; the D is unclear. The CDR3 covers 15 residues. The ends were cut back, 2 bases at V and 0 bases at J, with 11 bases in the middle. Per germline, CDR1 SGHRS and CDR2 YFSETQ. The CDR3 region has the DNA TGCGCCAGCAGCTTTTCAAGGGAGGCTAACTATGGCTACACCTTC. Encoded protein: CASSFSREANYGYTF.

This clonotype was picked up a small number of times. The chain combines TRBV5-4 with TRBJ2-7; a weak D match, TRBD2 (6 bases). With 4 bases removed from V and 0 bases from J, the gap between germline ends came to 14 bases. Germline V gene data show CDR1 as SGHNT and CDR2 as YYREEE (reference sequence). The CDR3 covers 15 residues. The CDR3 sequence is CASSNRDSHSYEQYF. CDR3 nucleotides: TGTGCCAGCAGCAATAGGGACTCCCACTCCTACGAGCAGTACTTC.

This clonotype showed up many times. The CDR3 DNA reads TGCAGTGCTAGAGGCCGGACAGGGCAACGGACCCAGTACTTC. Translation: CSARGRTGQRTQYF. This sequence joins TRBV20-1 and TRBJ2-5; 8 bases are a match to TRBD1. The germline CDR1 and CDR2 sequences are DFQATT and SNEGSKA (reference sequence). V shed 1 base, J shed 7 bases, and the junction held 8 bases outside the gene matches. This CDR3 region has 14 residues.

The table lists this clonotype with many counts. The chain carries TRBV28 and TRBJ2-7; D gene uncertain. The CDR3 length is 12 residues. The V and J ends lost 4 bases and 4 bases respectively, with 8 bases between them. CDR1 is MDHEN, CDR2 SYDVKM, per germline. The CDR3 region has the DNA TGTGCCAGCAGTTCTGTCTGGTACGAGCAGTACTTC. Translation gives CASSSVWYEQYF.

This clonotype has a count of ten or more. The rearrangement links TRBV4-3 to TRBJ1-1, with D unclear. Germline CDR1 reads LGHNA; CDR2 reads YSLEER. The CDR3 is made up of 16 amino acids. V was shortened by 0 bases and J by 1 base, with 12 bases between the two germline ends. This chain's CDR3 is CASSQDRDGGNTEAFF. The CDR3 nucleotides are TGCGCCAGCAGCCAAGATCGGGATGGCGGGAACACTGAAGCTTTCTTT.

This clonotype was counted at least ten times. The rearrangement uses TRBV6-4 and TRBJ2-3, with D perhaps TRBD2 (5 bases). Trimming pared 3 bases from V and 2 bases from J, leaving 9 bases between. Germline assignment: CDR1 MRHNA and CDR2 SNTAGT. The CDR3 runs 14 residues. The CDR3 reads CASSDEGDTDTQYF. CDR3 bases: TGTGCCAGCAGTGATGAGGGAGACACAGATACGCAGTATTTT.

In this sample, this clonotype turned up many times. The chain is built from TRBV9 and TRBJ2-1; D gene ambiguous. Per germline, CDR1 SGDLS and CDR2 YYNGEE. The germline V and J ends were trimmed by 0 bases and 6 bases, with 10 bases remaining between them. The CDR3 loop spans 14 amino acids. DNA of the CDR3: TGTGCCAGCAGCGTAGGGGCCGATTCCAATGAGCAGTTCTTC. It codes for CASSVGADSNEQFF.

The J gene is TRBJ2-5, the V gene TRBV9; 7 nucleotides match TRBD1. The CDR3 extends over 14 amino acids. Losses at the gene ends were 3 bases for V and 2 bases for J; bases not matched to a gene: 4. The germline gives CDR1 SGDLS, CDR2 YYNGEE. CDR3 sequence (DNA): TGTGCCAGCAGCGGAACGGGACAGCAAGAGACCCAGTACTTC. Protein sequence: CASSGTGQQETQYF.

The table lists this clonotype with a few counts. The gene calls are TRBV19 and TRBJ2-5; the D is unclear. Trimming cost V 5 bases and J 4 bases, with 14 bases left between them. This CDR3 is 14 amino acids long. The V gene's germline CDR1 is LNHDA and CDR2 SQIVND (reference sequence). CDR3 nucleotide sequence: TGTGCCAGTAGTTTTCCCTCGCGCCGAGAGACCCAGTACTTC. This gives the protein CASSFPSRRETQYF.

This clonotype was recorded many times. The rearrangement joins TRBV20-1 to TRBJ2-4, with a tentative D call TRBD2 (6 bases). The CDR3 is 14 amino acids. V lost 6 bases and J lost 0, with 12 bases in between. Germline lookup yields CDR1 DFQATT and CDR2 SNEGSKA (reference sequence). CDR3 DNA sequence: TGCAGTGCCGGAGGGACGGGAGCCAAAAACATTCAGTACTTC. Amino acids: CSAGGTGAKNIQYF.

This clonotype was seen at least ten times. The chain joins TRBV18 to TRBJ2-2; D may be TRBD1 (6 bases). The CDR3 is made up of 15 amino acids. CDR1 KGHSH and CDR2 LQKENI come from the germline V gene. Trimming removed 3 bases at V and 5 bases at J, with 13 bases between. The DNA of the CDR3 is TGTGCCAGCTCACCCCTCTGGACAGAGACCGGGGAGCTGTTTTTT. Translating it yields CASSPLWTETGELFF.

This clonotype was counted many times. V and J are TRBV5-1 and TRBJ2-1, with TRBD1 matching over 7 bases. This CDR3 comprises 13 residues. Trimming removed 1 base from V and 13 bases from J; junction bases left unmatched: 8. Per the germline V gene, CDR1 is SGHRS and CDR2 is YFSETQ. CDR3 region: CASSLTSDREQFF. In nucleotides, the CDR3 is TGCGCCAGCAGCTTGACTTCTGACAGGGAACAGTTCTTC.

This clonotype was found many times. The V and J genes are TRBV7-2 and TRBJ2-7, with 7 positions matching TRBD1. In germline, CDR1 is SGHTA, CDR2 FQGNSA. The CDR3 runs 14 residues. With 4 bases clipped from V and 3 bases from J, the junction kept 6 bases outside the gene matches. DNA for the CDR3: TGTGCCAGCAGCTCGTCCGGGACAGACTACGAGCAGTACTTC. Protein sequence: CASSSSGTDYEQYF. Drawing the rest from reference TRBV7-2 and TRBJ2-7, the complete variable domain is GAGVSQSPSNKVTEKGKDVELRCDPISGHTALYWYRQSLGQGLEFLIYFQGNSAPDKSGLPSDRFSAERTGGSVSTLTIQRTQQEDSAVYLCASSSSGTDYEQYFGPGTRLTVT.

CDR3 sequence (DNA): TGTGCCAGCAGTTTAAACGGTCGGGGCTACACCTTC. This codes for CASSLNGRGYTF. J is TRBJ1-2 and V is TRBV28; D unresolved. This CDR3 comprises 12 residues. Germline V gives CDR1 MDHEN, CDR2 SYDVKM. V dropped 2 bases and J dropped 8 bases, with 9 bases sitting between them.

In its sample, this clonotype was seen many times. The chain joins TRBV20-1 to TRBJ2-7; 14 bases align to TRBD2. Germline assignment: CDR1 DFQATT and CDR2 SNEGSKA (reference sequence). V shed 1 base and J 5 bases; nucleotides not matched to a gene: 7. This CDR3 comprises 16 residues. The CDR3: CSARGVTSGRAHEQYF. The CDR3 nucleotides read TGCAGTGCTAGAGGGGTGACTAGCGGGAGGGCCCACGAGCAGTACTTC.

This clonotype was seen more than once but under ten times. The CDR3 sequence is CASSYLHLTDTQYF. CDR3 coding DNA: TGTGCCAGCAGTTATCTCCACCTCACAGATACGCAGTATTTT. V usage is TRBV6-2 or TRBV6-3 and J usage is TRBJ2-3; D not resolved. Per the germline V gene, CDR1 is MNHEY and CDR2 is SVGEGT. This CDR3 comprises 14 residues. Trimming removed 3 bases from V and 2 bases from J, with 9 bases in between.

The sample holds a few counts of this clonotype. The CDR3 loop is CASSLFQGPYEQYF. The CDR3 nucleotides are TGTGCCAGCAGCTTATTTCAGGGTCCCTACGAGCAGTACTTC. The chain joins TRBV7-6 to TRBJ2-7; D possibly corresponds to TRBD1 (5 bases). Trimming shortened V by 2 bases and J by 2 bases, and 10 bases separated the two germline ends. The CDR3 has 14 amino acids. Germline assignment: CDR1 SGHVS and CDR2 FNYEAQ.